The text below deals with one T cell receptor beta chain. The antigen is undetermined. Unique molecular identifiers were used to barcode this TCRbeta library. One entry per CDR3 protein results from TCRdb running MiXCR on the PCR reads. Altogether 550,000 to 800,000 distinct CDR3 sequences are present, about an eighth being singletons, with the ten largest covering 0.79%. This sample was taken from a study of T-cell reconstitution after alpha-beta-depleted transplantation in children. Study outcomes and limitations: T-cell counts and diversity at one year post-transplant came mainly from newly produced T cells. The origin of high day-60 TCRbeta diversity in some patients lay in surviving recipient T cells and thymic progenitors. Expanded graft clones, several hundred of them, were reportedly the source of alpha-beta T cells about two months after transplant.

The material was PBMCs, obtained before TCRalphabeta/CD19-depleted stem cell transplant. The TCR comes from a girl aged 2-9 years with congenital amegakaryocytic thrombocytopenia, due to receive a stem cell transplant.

The CDR3 here is CSVWTSGAPEETQYF. CDR3 sequence (DNA): TGCAGCGTTTGGACTAGCGGAGCCCCGGAAGAGACCCAGTACTTC. V usage is TRBV29-1 and J usage is TRBJ2-5; 10 nucleotides line up with TRBD2. Trimming cost V 5 bases and J 3 bases; bases outside gene matches: 9. The CDR3 totals 15 residues. Germline CDR1 SQVTM, CDR2 ANQGSEA.